This TCR beta chain derives from a study of CD8 T cells in Susac syndrome. CD8+ and CD4+ T cells from blood underwent TCR beta sequencing. The multiple sclerosis controls, all treatment-naive patients, had relapsing-remitting disease that was stable or active. Negative isolation was used for CD8+ and CD4+ T cells, and FACS enrichment was applied to TEMRA cells. Random hexamers were used to reverse transcribe 0.5 to 1 ug of RNA. By means of immunoSEQ multiplex PCR, TCR beta CDR3 spanning 54 Vbeta and 13 Jbeta underwent amplification. TCRdb independently ran MiXCR on the immunoSEQ multiplex PCR reads; one entry per CDR3 protein. Of about 130,000 distinct CDR3 sequences listed, about 90% are singletons. V gave up 4 bases and J gave up 0 bases, with 12 bases separating them. Germline V gene data show CDR1 as MGHRA and CDR2 as YSYEKL. The CDR3 extends over 15 amino acids. The table lists this clonotype with a count of one.

The chain links TRBV4-1 to TRBJ1-1; tentative D call: TRBD1 (6 bases). The sample comprised CD8+ T cells from PBMCs. This TCR was sampled from a human donor with multiple sclerosis. The CDR3 bases are TGCGCCAGCAGCCTGGGGGACACAATGAACACTGAAGCTTTCTTT. It codes for CASSLGDTMNTEAFF.